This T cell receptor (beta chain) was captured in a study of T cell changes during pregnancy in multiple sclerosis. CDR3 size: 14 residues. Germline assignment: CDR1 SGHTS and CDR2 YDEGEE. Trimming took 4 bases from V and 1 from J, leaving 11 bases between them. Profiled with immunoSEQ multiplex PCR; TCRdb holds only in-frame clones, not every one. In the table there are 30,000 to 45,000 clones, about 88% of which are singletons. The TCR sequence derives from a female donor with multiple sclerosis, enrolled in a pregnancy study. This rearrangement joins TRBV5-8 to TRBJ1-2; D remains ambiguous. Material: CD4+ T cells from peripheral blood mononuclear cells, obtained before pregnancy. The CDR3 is CASSLRSGNYGYTF. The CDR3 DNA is TGTGCCAGCAGCCTGCGTTCGGGTAACTATGGCTACACCTTC.